The clone carrying this T cell receptor (beta chain) appeared a single time. Some clones are missing from TCRdb's copy, which holds only in-frame ones; the method was immunoSEQ multiplex PCR. The sample holds 25,000 to 35,000 clones, 85% to 95% seen once. Trimming took off 5 bases at V and 0 bases at J, with 5 bases between the two ends. The germline V gene encodes CDR1 SGHTA and CDR2 FQGTGA. CDR3 size: 14 residues. The entry originates in a study of PD-1 blockade in classical Hodgkin lymphoma. Time point given: newly diagnosed, previously untreated cHL patient sample. The chain uses TRBV7-3 and TRBJ2-6; D uncertain. The receptor comes from a human donor with classical Hodgkin lymphoma. The sequencing sample was made of peripheral blood mononuclear cells (PBMCs). The CDR3 here is CASSLYSGANVLTF. CDR3 coding DNA: TGTGCCAGCAGCCTATACTCTGGGGCCAACGTCCTGACTTTC.